This T cell receptor beta chain was retrieved from a study of CD8+CD57+ T cells in acquired aplastic anemia. Patients selected for sequencing had displayed CD8+CD57+ cell expansion by flow cytometry. The CDR3 loop spans 17 amino acids. V lost 4 bases, J lost 5 bases, and 12 bases stayed unmatched. Germline V gene data show CDR1 as SEHNR and CDR2 as FQNEAQ (reference sequence). CDR3 and TCR beta VDJ profiling relied on genomic DNA as the template. TCRdb recomputed calls from the reads with MiXCR, one row per CDR3 protein. This table holds 200,000 to 250,000 distinct CDR3 sequences, about 62% found once.

The receptor comes from a human donor with aplastic anemia. This chain joins TRBV7-9 and TRBJ2-5; 11 bases match TRBD2. Sequencing was done on a sample of sorted CD4+, CD8+, or CD8+CD57+ T cells (not recorded which) from PBMCs. The CDR3 region is CASSSTIAGGLRETQYF. CDR3 sequence (DNA): TGTGCCAGCAGCTCAACCATAGCGGGAGGGCTCCGGGAGACCCAGTACTTC.